The subject of this entry is one T cell receptor (beta chain). Its antigen is as yet unknown. This entry comes from a study of T-cell reconstitution after alpha-beta-depleted transplantation in children. This CDR3 has 12 residues. Germline V gene sequence: CDR1 MNHEY, CDR2 SMNVEV (reference sequence). Trimming removed 5 bases at V and 2 bases at J, with 4 bases between. Regarding the study as a whole: Reportedly, only several hundred clones from non-depleted graft cells drove alpha-beta T-cell counts at about two months.

Preparation of the TCRbeta library was carried out with unique molecular identifiers. MiXCR, run by TCRdb on the PCR reads, gives a single entry per CDR3 protein. In the table there are about 250,000 distinct CDR3 sequences, around 25% of which are singletons. This chain uses TRBV27 with TRBJ2-1; D ambiguous. The sample was PBMCs, mostly from graft donor cells, taken 360 days after TCRalphabeta/CD19-depleted stem cell transplant. This TCR came from a female patient between 2 and 15 years old who had a stem cell transplant for congenital amegakaryocytic thrombocytopenia, so the T cells may come from the graft donor. CDR3 residues: CASSGAYNEQFF. Written as DNA, the CDR3 is TGTGCCAGCAGTGGAGCCTACAATGAGCAGTTCTTC.